This T cell receptor beta chain was retrieved from a study of blood T cell repertoires in COVID-19. Methods used by the authors: Reference gene primer amplification yielded estimated nucleated cell counts. Sequenced by immunoSEQ multiplex PCR; TCRdb stores in-frame clones only, minus some. That table is the source of V, J and clone size, and D and trimming were worked out from the DNA. The sample comprises 150,000 to 200,000 clones, 86% of which are singletons, and roughly 25% rests with the top ten. V was clipped by 1 base and J by 2 bases; unmatched bases: 13. Looked up from germline, CDR1 is KGHDR and CDR2 is SFDVKD. The CDR3 covers 19 residues.

This clonotype was sampled from a middle-aged woman in a cohort exposed to, infected with or recovered from COVID-19 (not recorded which). The sample comprised PBMCs or T cells enriched from blood (not recorded which). This chain links TRBV24-1 with TRBJ2-3; 8 nucleotides match TRBD2. This CDR3 is CATSDLLLISGNFTDTQYF. The CDR3 DNA reads as TGTGCCACCAGTGATTTATTATTGATTAGCGGGAACTTCACAGATACGCAGTATTTT.